The present entry profiles one T cell receptor (beta chain) with its context. The sample belongs to a study of blood T cells in healthy people across ages. Alongside a J-beta primer mix, a sample-barcoded 5' primer served in a second PCR lasting about 6 to 11 cycles. Carrying 12 random nucleotides, a template-switch adaptor labeled each individual cDNA molecule. TCRdb re-derived calls from the 5' RACE reads in MiXCR, one entry per CDR3 protein. The sample lists about 800,000 distinct CDR3 sequences, roughly 25% occurring once. The CDR3 extends over 15 amino acids. Looked up from germline, CDR1 is DFQATT and CDR2 is SNEGSKA (reference sequence). V was cut by 0 bases and J by 0 bases, with 8 bases left in between. The data were also submitted as part of a second study, on T cells of mothers and their children. That study reports: The study found thymic selection shapes TCR recombination output similarly in related and unrelated pairs.

The sample consisted of blood. The sequence came from a boy between 10 and 17 years old in good health. The chain couples TRBV20-1 to TRBJ1-4, with D unresolved. The CDR3 nucleotides are TGCAGTGCTAGAGACCTAGTACCAACTAATGAAAAACTGTTTTTT. It encodes CSARDLVPTNEKLFF.